The present entry profiles one T cell receptor beta chain with its context. The antigen is undetermined. The sample comes from a study of beta chain features in type 1 diabetes. Study findings and constraints: Shorter TCRB CDR3s, moderately but significantly so, were found in Type 1 diabetes patients in all four CD4+ subsets. The naive, central memory and Treg TCRB repertoires looked more alike in patients than they did in healthy donors.

Investigators reverse transcribed all isolated RNA, so they sequenced expressed TCRB transcripts. The protocol was immunoSEQ multiplex PCR, while the TCRdb copy is restricted to in-frame clones and leaves out a portion. The table has a few hundred thousand clones, over 10% seen once; the top ten hold approximately 0.015%. The authors took one heparinised blood draw, averaging roughly 120 mL, from each donor. Sorting of CD4+ naive, central memory, regulatory and stem cell-like memory cells was performed via CD45RO/CCR7/CD25/CD127/CD95/CD27. Germline V gene data show CDR1 as SGHDT and CDR2 as YYEEEE. V was cut by 2 bases and J by 4 bases, with 7 bases left in between. The CDR3 extends over 13 amino acids.

The sequencing sample was made of naive CD4+ T cells from blood. The sequence came from a man younger than 35 in good health. J is TRBJ2-4 and V is TRBV5-6; a possible D gene is TRBD2 (6 bases). The CDR3 protein is CASSLGRKNIQYF. CDR3 DNA: TGTGCCAGCAGCTTAGGGAGGAAAAACATTCAGTACTTC.